This T cell receptor (beta chain) was sequenced in a study of response to subunit inactivated influenza vaccine. Study-wide results and caveats: It was the authors' suggestion that each seasonal influenza vaccination recruits few new T cells.

TCRdb passed the RT-PCR reads through MiXCR, listing each CDR3 protein once. Among about 650,000 distinct CDR3 sequences listed, approximately 14% were seen once. This clonotype has more than one count but fewer than ten. The target antigen is unknown. Germline lookup yields CDR1 SQVTM and CDR2 ANQGSEA. The CDR3 runs 16 residues. With 3 bases clipped from V and 2 bases from J, the junction kept 9 bases outside the gene matches. This receptor was identified in a man aged 45 to 65 who received an inactivated influenza vaccine. The chain carries TRBV29-1 and TRBJ2-7; TRBD1 aligns across 11 bases. The sequencing here drew on PBMCs from blood, taken about 13 days after vaccination. CDR3: CSVDGLGTGGTYEQYF. The DNA for the CDR3 is TGCAGCGTTGATGGACTAGGGACAGGGGGAACCTACGAGCAGTACTTC.